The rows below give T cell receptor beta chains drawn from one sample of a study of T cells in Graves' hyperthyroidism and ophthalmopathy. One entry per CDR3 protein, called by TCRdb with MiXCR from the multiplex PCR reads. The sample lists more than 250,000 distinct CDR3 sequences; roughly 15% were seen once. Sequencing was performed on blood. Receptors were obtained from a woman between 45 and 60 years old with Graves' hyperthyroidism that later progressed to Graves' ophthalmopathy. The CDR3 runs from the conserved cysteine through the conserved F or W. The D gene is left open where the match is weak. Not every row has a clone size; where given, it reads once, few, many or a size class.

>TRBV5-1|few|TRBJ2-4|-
TGCGCCAGCAGCTTTTTTAACATTCAGTACTTC
CASSFFNIQYF
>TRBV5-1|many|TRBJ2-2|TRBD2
TGCGCCAGCAGCCCGCTAGCGGGAGGGAACACCGGGGAGCTGTTTTTT
CASSPLAGGNTGELFF
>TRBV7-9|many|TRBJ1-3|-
TGTGCCAGCAGCCTATCATACAGGGAGGACACCATATATTTT
CASSLSYREDTIYF
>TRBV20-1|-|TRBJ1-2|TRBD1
TGCAGTGCTAGAAGGGGACAGGGGTCGAGGGGCTACACCTTC
CSARRGQGSRGYTF
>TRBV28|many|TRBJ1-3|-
TGTGCCAGCAGTTTTGGAAATAAGAACACCATATATTTT
CASSFGNKNTIYF
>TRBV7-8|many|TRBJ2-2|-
TGTGCCAGCAGCTTAACGAACGCGAACACCGGGGAGCTGTTTTTT
CASSLTNANTGELFF
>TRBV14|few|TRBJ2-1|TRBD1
TGTGCCAGCAGCTTAGCCTACAGGGGCTTCCTGGATGAGCAGTTCTTC
CASSLAYRGFLDEQFF
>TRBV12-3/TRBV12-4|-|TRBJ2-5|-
TGTGCCAGCAGTTCTCAACGGGAGACCCAGTACTTC
CASSSQRETQYF
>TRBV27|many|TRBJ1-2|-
TGTGCCAGCAGTTTATTGGTCGGGGGATATGGCTACACCTTC
CASSLLVGGYGYTF
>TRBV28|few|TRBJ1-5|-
TGTGCCAGCAGTCGCGGTGGGGCGCAGCAGCCCCAGCATTTT
CASSRGGAQQPQHF
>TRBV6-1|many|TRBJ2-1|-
TGTGCCAGCAGTGCCCATCTAGATATCGTCTACAATGAGCAGTTCTTC
CASSAHLDIVYNEQFF
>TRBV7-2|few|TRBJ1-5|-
TGTGCCAGCAGCTTAGAAAATTTTGGGCAGGGAAATCAGCCCCAGCATTTT
CASSLENFGQGNQPQHF
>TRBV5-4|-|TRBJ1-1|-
TGTGCCAGCAGCTTCGAGGTAGGGAACACTGAAGCTTTCTTT
CASSFEVGNTEAFF
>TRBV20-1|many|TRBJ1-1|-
TGCAGTGCTCCGCCGGGGGGCGGATGGGGAGCTTTCTTT
CSAPPGGGWGAFF
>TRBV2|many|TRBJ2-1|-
TGTGCCAGCAAGAGGCCCGGGAACAATGAGCAGTTCTTC
CASKRPGNNEQFF
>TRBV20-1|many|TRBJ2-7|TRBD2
TGCAGTGCAGCGGGGCCCTCGCGTGGGCACGAGCAGTACTTC
CSAAGPSRGHEQYF
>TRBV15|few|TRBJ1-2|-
TGTGCCACCAGCGGGTCAAGAAGGGGGATGGCCTATGGCTACACCTTC
CATSGSRRGMAYGYTF
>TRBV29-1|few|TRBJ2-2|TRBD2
TGCAGCGGGACTAGCTCCGGGGAGCTGTTTTTT
CSGTSSGELFF
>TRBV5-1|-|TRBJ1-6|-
TGTGCCAGCAGCGTAGACCGGAGCTCCTATAATTCACCCCTCCACTTT
CASSVDRSSYNSPLHF
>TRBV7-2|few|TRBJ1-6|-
TGTGCCAGCAGTCCCCGGCGGAGCTCCTATAATTCACCCCTCCACTTT
CASSPRRSSYNSPLHF
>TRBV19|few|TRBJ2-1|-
TGTGCCAGTAGTAGAGGGACATACAATGAGCAGTTCTTC
CASSRGTYNEQFF
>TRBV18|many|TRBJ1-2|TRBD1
TGTGCCAGCTCACCACCTAATCAGGGGGCAGGGGACTATGGCTACACCTTC
CASSPPNQGAGDYGYTF
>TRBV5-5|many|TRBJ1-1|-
TGTGCCAGCAGCTTCCAGACAGGATCTTCTGAAGCTTTCTTT
CASSFQTGSSEAFF